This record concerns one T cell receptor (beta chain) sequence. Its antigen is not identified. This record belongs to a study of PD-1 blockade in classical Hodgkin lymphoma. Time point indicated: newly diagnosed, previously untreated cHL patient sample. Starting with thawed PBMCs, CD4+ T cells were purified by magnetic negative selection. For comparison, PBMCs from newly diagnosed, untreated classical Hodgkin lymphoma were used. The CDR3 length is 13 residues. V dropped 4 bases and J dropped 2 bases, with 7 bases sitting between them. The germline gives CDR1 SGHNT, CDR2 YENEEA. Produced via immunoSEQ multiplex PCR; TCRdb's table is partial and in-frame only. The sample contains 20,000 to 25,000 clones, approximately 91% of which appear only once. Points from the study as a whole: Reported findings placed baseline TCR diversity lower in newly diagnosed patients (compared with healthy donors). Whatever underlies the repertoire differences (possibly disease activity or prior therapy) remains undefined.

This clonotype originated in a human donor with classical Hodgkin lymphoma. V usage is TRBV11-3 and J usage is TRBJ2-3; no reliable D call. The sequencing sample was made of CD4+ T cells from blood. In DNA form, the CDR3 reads TGTGCCAGCAGCTATGGGAACACAGATACGCAGTATTTT. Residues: CASSYGNTDTQYF.